Below, one T cell receptor (beta chain) is given with its context. This clonotype was picked up many times. Its antigen has not been determined. Base qualities are missing; no much larger clone stands one base away. The TCR beta CDR3 regions were amplified from RNA transcripts. The first round of RT-PCR for the TCR CDR3 was performed with the HTBI primer set and the Qiagen OneStep RT-PCR kit. Libraries were constructed in a second round of multiplex PCR, after which size selection and purification were carried out. Paired-end sequencing of the libraries was performed with 100 bp reads on an Illumina HiSeq2000. Concerning the study's data processing: SOAPnuke was used to process the raw data, removing reads that contained adapters or uncalled bases, had a mean Phred below 15, or lacked an exact match to the constant primer or identifier. High-quality paired reads were merged using COPE v1.2.5, and each unique nucleotide sequence was defined as a clonotype. MiTCR v1.1 was used to align the clonotypes against IMGT TRBV, TRBD and TRBJ reference segments. The analysis included only V-J combinations with a frequency above 0.0001, which together covered roughly 99% of the repertoires. A TCS score was defined as the ratio of F50 (clonal expansion) to E x V (chaos), with BLOSUM62-based TCRdist applied between CDR3 peptides within each V-J. Welch's t-statistics and random forest reduced around 520 V-J features to 10 to 15, which were used in a naive Bayes classifier (R e1071). TCRdb reworked the public reads: Q25 trimming with fastp, MiXCR clone assembly, productive beta chains retained. Identical CDR3 protein sequences are pooled into one entry, listed with their most common genes and DNA. These V and J calls originate from TCRdb's pipeline instead of the authors' own analysis. In all, the sample holds 300,000 to 400,000 distinct CDR3 sequences, and approximately 15% of those were seen once. The biggest ten clones account for about 22% of the sample.

Trimming removed 0 bases from V and 5 bases from J; the gene matches leave 1 base unexplained. Via the germline V gene (reference sequence), CDR1 is SEHNR and CDR2 FQNEAQ. The CDR3 measures 14 amino acids from cysteine to phenylalanine. Kept here is only the CDR3 DNA, which spans 42 bases and is read in frame from base 1. The data belong to a study of T cells in Graves' hyperthyroidism and ophthalmopathy (dated by TCRdb to the late 2010s). Regarding the research as a whole: Peripheral blood samples were taken at the time of initial diagnosis, prior to any treatment. TCR V-J signatures able to tell the groups apart were searched for in a discovery cohort of more than 90 patients, of whom 40 to 45 had Graves' ophthalmopathy and some 60 had stable Graves' hyperthyroidism. Whether ophthalmopathy could be predicted prospectively was tested in an independent validation cohort made up of roughly 19 hyperthyroidism patients plus 17 patients who later progressed to ophthalmopathy. The approximately 100 discovery patients were divided at random into training and test sets in a 7:3 ratio. Thyroid tissue and blood T-cell repertoires from six or seven Graves' hyperthyroidism patients were also compared in the study. After blood sampling, hyperthyroidism patients were treated with methimazole at a starting dose of 30 mg daily, and ophthalmopathy patients were treated with high-dose intravenous methylprednisolone. The paper reports TCR Vbeta CDR3 sequencing of some 140 peripheral blood samples: under 45 ophthalmopathy, over 70 hyperthyroidism and about 17 progressor patients. Summary of the overall study and its limitations: Most expanded thyroid clonotypes (frequency above 0.001) were also found in blood, which suggests that blood repertoires may mirror thyroid immune responses. In cross-validation, a model built on a 13 V-J signature told ophthalmopathy apart from stable hyperthyroidism with less than 90% sensitivity and approximately 84% specificity, and in testing the same model reached 80%/75%. In validation, the model predicted progression to ophthalmopathy a median of 6.5 months before onset, with about 64% sensitivity and roughly 79% specificity. No statistical method was used to fix the sample size in advance, and group allocation was not hidden from the investigators.

A patient counted as having stable Graves' hyperthyroidism if no progression to ophthalmopathy occurred over 18 months of follow-up. Hyperthyroidism patients were newly diagnosed, with disease duration under 2 months, and aged 18 to 65 years. The study excluded patients with uncontrolled infections, other autoimmune diseases, pregnancy or lactation. Diagnoses were based on clinical symptoms, serum thyroxine and TRAb, thyroid ultrasound and orbital computed tomography. PBMCs were separated from roughly 9.3 ml of fresh peripheral blood using Ficoll-Paque density gradient centrifugation. Total RNA was extracted using Trizol reagent, and RNA quality was assessed on an Agilent 2100 Bioanalyzer.

This TCR came from a woman aged 25-40 years with Graves' hyperthyroidism. Material for sequencing was blood. The receptor chain draws on TRBV7-9 and TRBJ2-3, and 8 junction bases match TRBD2. The nucleotide sequence is TGTGCCAGCAGCTTAGCAACTAGCGGAGATACGCAGTATTTT. Protein translation: CASSLATSGDTQYF.